This section outlines one TCR beta chain sequence together with its context. Its antigen is not known. This entry comes from a study of shared clonotypes between healthy human individuals. The study's findings and limits: Naive subsets generally had larger estimated richness than memory subsets. Lower generation probabilities were found for non-shared clonotypes than for those shared by all four donors.

Assay runs were performed at deep level. Assay: immunoSEQ multiplex PCR; the TCRdb copy retains only in-frame clones and omits some. The data show about 1,900,000 clones, about 95% seen once. CDR1 LGHNA and CDR2 YNFKEQ come from the germline V gene. Unmatched junction bases numbered 5, after V lost 2 bases and J lost 3 bases. The CDR3 is made up of 15 amino acids. CD45RO-negative, CCR7-selected cells formed the naive CD8 fraction, which excluded terminally differentiated effector memory CD45RA+ cells. This TCR was sampled from a man aged 18-30 years in good health. The sequenced sample was naive CD8+ T cells sorted from blood. The chain carries TRBV4-2 and TRBJ2-7; 9 nucleotides line up with TRBD1. CDR3 coding DNA: TGTGCCAGCAGCCAACGGACAGGGGAATTCTACGAGCAGTACTTC. Residues: CASSQRTGEFYEQYF.